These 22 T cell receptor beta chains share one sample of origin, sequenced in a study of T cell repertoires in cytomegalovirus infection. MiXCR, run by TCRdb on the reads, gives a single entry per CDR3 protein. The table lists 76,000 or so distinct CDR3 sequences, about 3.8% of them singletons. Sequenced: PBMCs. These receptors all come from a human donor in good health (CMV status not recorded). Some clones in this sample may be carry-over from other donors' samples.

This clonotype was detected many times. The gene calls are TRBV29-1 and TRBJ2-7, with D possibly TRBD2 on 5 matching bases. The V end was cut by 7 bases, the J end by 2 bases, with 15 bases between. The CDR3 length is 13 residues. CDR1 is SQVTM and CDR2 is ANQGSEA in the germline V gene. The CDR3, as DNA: TGCAGCGCTCGGAAGGGAGAAACCTACGAGCAGTACTTC. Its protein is CSARKGETYEQYF.

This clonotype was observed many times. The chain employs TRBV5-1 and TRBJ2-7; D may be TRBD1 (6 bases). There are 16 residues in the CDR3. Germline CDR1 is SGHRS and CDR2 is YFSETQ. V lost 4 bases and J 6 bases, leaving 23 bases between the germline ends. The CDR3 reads CASSPGTNRAESEQYF. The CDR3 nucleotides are TGCGCCAGCAGCCCCGGAACAAACAGGGCAGAATCCGAGCAGTACTTC.

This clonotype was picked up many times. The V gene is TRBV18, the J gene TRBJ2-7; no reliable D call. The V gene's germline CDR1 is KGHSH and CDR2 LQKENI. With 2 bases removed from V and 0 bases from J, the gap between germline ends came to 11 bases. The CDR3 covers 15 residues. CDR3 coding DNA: TGTGCCAGCTCACCAACGACGGATAGCTCCTACGAGCAGTACTTC. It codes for CASSPTTDSSYEQYF.

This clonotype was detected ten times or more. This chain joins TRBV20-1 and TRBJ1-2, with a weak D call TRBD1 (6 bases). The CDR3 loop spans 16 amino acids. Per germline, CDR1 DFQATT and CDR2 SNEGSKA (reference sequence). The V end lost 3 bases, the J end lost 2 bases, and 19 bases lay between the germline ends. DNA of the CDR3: TGCAGTGCTAGTAAGGGACAAGGGCTGGGAAACTATGGCTACACCTTC. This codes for CSASKGQGLGNYGYTF.

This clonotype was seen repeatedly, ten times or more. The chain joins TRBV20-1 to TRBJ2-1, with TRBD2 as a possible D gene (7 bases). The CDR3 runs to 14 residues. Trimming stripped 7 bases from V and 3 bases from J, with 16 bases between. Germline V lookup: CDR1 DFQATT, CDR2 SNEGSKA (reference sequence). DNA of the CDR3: TGCAGTGTGGGGGAGGGGGTCAGCTACAATGAGCAGTTCTTC. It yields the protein CSVGEGVSYNEQFF.

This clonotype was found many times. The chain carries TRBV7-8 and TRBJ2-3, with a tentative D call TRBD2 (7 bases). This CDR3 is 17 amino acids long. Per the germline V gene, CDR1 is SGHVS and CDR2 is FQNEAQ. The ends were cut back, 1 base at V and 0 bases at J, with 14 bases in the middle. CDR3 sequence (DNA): TGTGCCAGCAGCTTAGTCGGGGGGCCTTCTAGCACAGATACGCAGTATTTT. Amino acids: CASSLVGGPSSTDTQYF.

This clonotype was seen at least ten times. CDR3 in DNA: TGCAGTGCCACAACGCCCCATGGTAACTACGAGCAGTACTTC. It codes for CSATTPHGNYEQYF. This rearrangement joins TRBV20-1 to TRBJ2-7; the D is unclear. CDR1 is DFQATT, CDR2 SNEGSKA, per germline (reference sequence). CDR3 length equals 14 residues. Trimming took off 6 bases at V and 3 bases at J, with 18 bases between the two ends.

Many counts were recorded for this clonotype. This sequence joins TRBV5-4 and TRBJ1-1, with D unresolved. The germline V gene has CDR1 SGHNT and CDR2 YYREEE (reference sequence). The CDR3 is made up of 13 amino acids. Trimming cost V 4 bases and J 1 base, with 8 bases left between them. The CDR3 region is CASSTNRNTEAFF. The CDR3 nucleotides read TGTGCCAGCAGCACAAACAGGAACACTGAAGCTTTCTTT.

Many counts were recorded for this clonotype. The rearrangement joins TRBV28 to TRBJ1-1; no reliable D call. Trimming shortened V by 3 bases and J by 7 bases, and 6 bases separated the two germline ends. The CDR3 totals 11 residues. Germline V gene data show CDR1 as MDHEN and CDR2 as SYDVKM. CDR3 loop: CASSFGNEAFF. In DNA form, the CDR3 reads TGTGCCAGCAGTTTCGGGAATGAAGCTTTCTTT.

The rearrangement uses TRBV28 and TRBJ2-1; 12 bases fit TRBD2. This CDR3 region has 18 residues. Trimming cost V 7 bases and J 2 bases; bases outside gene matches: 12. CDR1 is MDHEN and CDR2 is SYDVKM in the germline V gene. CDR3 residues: CASTPTSGSSVPYNEQFF. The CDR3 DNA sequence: TGTGCCAGCACCCCGACTAGCGGGAGTAGTGTACCCTACAATGAGCAGTTCTTC. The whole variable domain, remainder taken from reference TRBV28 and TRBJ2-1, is DVKVTQSSRYLVKRTGEKVFLECVQDMDHENMFWYRQDPGLGLRLIYFSYDVKMKEKGDIPEGYSVSREKKERFSLILESASTNQTSMYLCASTPTSGSSVPYNEQFFGPGTRLTVL.

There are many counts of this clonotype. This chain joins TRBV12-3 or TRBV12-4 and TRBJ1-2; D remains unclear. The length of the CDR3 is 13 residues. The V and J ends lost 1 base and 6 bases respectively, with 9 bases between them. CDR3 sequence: CASSLGGYDGYTF. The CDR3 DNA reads TGTGCCAGCAGTTTAGGGGGTTACGATGGCTACACCTTC.

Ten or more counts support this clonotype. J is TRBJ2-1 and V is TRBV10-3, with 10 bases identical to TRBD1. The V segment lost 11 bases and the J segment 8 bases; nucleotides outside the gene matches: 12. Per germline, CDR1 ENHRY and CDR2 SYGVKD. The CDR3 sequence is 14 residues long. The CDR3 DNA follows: TGTGCCCCACCGGGACAGGGGCCTTTAGATGAGCAGTTCTTC. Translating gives CAPPGQGPLDEQFF.

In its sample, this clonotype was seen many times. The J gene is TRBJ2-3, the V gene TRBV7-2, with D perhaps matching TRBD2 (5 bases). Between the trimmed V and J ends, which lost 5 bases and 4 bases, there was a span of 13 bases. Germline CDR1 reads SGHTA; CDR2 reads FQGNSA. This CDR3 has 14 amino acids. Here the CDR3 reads CASSPLAGSDTQYF. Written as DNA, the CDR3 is TGTGCCAGCAGCCCCCTAGCTGGATCAGATACGCAGTATTTT.

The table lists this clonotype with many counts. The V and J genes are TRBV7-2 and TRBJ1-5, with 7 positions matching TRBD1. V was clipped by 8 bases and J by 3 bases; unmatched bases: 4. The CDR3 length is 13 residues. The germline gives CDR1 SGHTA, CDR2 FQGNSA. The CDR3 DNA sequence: TGTGCCAGCCGACAGGGATTCAATCAGCCCCAGCATTTT. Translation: CASRQGFNQPQHF.

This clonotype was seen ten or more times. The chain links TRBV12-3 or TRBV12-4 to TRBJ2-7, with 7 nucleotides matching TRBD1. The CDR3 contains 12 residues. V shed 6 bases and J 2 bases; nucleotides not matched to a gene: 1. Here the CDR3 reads CASRQGTYEQYF. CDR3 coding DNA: TGTGCCAGCAGACAGGGGACCTACGAGCAGTACTTC.

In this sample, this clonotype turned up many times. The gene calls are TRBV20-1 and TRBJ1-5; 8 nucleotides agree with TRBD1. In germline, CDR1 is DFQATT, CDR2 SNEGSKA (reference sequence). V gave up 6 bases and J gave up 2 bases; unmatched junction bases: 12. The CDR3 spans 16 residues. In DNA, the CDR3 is TGCAGTGCCCCGGGACAGGCCAAGGGTGGCAATCAGCCCCAGCATTTT. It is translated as CSAPGQAKGGNQPQHF.

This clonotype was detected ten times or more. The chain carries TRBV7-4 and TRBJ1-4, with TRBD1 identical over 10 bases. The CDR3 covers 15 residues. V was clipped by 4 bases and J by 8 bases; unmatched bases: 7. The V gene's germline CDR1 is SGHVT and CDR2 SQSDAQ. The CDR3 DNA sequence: TGTGCCAGCAGCTCCCGGACAGGGGGGGCCGAAAAACTGTTTTTT. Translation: CASSSRTGGAEKLFF.

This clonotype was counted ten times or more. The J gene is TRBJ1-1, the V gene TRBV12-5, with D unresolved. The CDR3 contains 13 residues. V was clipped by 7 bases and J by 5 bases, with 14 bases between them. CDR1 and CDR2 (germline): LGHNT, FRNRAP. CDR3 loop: CASAPDGKTEAFF. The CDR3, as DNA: TGTGCTAGTGCCCCGGACGGAAAAACTGAAGCTTTCTTT.

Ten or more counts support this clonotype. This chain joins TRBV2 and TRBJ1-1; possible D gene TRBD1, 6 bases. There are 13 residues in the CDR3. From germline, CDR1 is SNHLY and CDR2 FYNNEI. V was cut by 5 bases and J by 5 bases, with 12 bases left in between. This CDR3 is CASSIDRNTEAFF. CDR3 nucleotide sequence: TGTGCCAGCAGTATCGACAGGAATACTGAAGCTTTCTTT. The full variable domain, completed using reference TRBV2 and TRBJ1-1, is EPEVTQTPSHQVTQMGQEVILRCVPISNHLYFYWYRQILGQKVEFLVSFYNNEISEKSEIFDDQFSVERPDGSNFTLKIRSTKLEDSAMYFCASSIDRNTEAFFGQGTRLTVV.

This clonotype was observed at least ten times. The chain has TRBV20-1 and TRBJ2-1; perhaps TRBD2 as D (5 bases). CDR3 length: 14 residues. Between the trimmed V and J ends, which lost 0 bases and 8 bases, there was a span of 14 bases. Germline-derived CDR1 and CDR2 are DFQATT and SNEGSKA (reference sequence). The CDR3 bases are TGCAGTGCTAGAGATCCGGACTTCGATCATGAGCAGTTCTTC. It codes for CSARDPDFDHEQFF.

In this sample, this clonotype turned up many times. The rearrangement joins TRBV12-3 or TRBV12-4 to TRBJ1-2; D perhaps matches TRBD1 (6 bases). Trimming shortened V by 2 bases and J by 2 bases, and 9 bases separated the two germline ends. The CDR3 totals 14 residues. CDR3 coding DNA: TGTGCCAGCAGTTTATCCAGGGGCAACTATGGCTACACCTTC. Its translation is CASSLSRGNYGYTF.

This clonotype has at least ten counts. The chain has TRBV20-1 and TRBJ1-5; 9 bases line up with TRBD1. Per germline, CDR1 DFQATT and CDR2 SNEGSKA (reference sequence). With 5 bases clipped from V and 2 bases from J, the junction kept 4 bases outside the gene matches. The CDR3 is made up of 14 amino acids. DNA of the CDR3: TGCAGTGCTGTTACAGGGGGCGGCAATCAGCCCCAGCATTTT. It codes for CSAVTGGGNQPQHF.